This T cell receptor beta chain comes out of a study of CD8+ T cells in alopecia areata. Regarding the study as a whole: Relative to normal scalp, lesional scalp, especially alopecia totalis/universalis, showed higher clonality.

CDR3 length equals 13 residues. CDR1 is SQVTM, CDR2 ANQGSEA, per germline. J lost 6 bases, V lost 0 bases, and 4 bases had no gene match. Specimens obtained from alopecia areata patients comprised lesional scalp punch biopsies and peripheral blood. Cell sorting on a FACSAria was used to separate CD4+ and CD8+ T cells from the PBMCs. TCR sequencing used cDNA made by reverse transcription of extracted RNA. The protocol was immunoSEQ multiplex PCR, while the TCRdb copy is restricted to in-frame clones and leaves out a portion. The table has 150,000 or so clones, around 47% seen once; the top ten hold about 6.3%. A word on this clone: The target antigen is unknown.

The V call is TRBV29-1, the J call TRBJ1-2; 7 bases agree with TRBD1. This clonotype was sampled from a human donor with alopecia areata. Sequencing used CD4+ T cells sorted from blood. CDR3 coding DNA: TGCAGCGTTGAAGAACAGGGGAAGAATGGCTACACCTTC. Its translation is CSVEEQGKNGYTF. The variable domain in full, completed from reference TRBV29-1 and TRBJ1-2, reads SAVISQKPSRDICQRGTSLTIQCQVDSQVTMMFWYRQQPGQSLTLIATANQGSEATYESGFVIDKFPISRPNLTFSTLTVSNMSPEDSSIYLCSVEEQGKNGYTFGSGTRLTVV.